These 27 T cell receptor beta chains share one sample of origin, sequenced in a study of beta chain features in type 1 diabetes. Reverse transcribing all isolated RNA meant expressed TCRB transcripts were sequenced. Method: immunoSEQ multiplex PCR; TCRdb's copy keeps in-frame clones and lacks some. The sample shows approximately 90,000 clones, around a third of them seen only once. Sequencing used stem cell memory CD4+ T cells from blood. The source of these receptors is a woman between 18 and 29 years old in good health.

The chain couples TRBV2 to TRBJ2-1, with TRBD2 identical over 15 bases. The ends lost 8 bases at V and 4 bases at J; junction bases unmatched: 6. The CDR3 loop spans 16 amino acids. Per germline, CDR1 SNHLY and CDR2 FYNNEI. CDR3 amino acids: CASSPGLAGGYNEQFF. CDR3 in DNA: TGTGCCAGCTCCCCGGGACTAGCGGGAGGTTACAATGAGCAGTTCTTC.

On this clone: A read error may produce the germline difference seen at one junction end. This sequence joins TRBV11-3 and TRBJ2-2, with 7 bases that match TRBD2. The germline V gene encodes CDR1 SGHNT and CDR2 YENEEA. The CDR3 extends over 16 amino acids. CDR3 loop: CAGSPSGERGTGELFF. CDR3 nucleotides: TGTGCCGGCAGCCCAAGCGGGGAACGGGGCACCGGGGAGCTGTTTTTT.

The chain is built from TRBV4-3 and TRBJ1-2, with a tentative D call TRBD1 (6 bases). The germline gives CDR1 LGHNA, CDR2 YSLEER. This CDR3 has 15 amino acids. Trimming cost V 4 bases and J 9 bases, with 21 bases left between them. CDR3 DNA sequence: TGCGCCAGCAGCCCGGGCGATAACAGGGTAGGGAGCTACACCTTC. It yields the protein CASSPGDNRVGSYTF.

This clone has just a few counts. The genes are TRBV5-4 and TRBJ1-4; 9 nucleotides align to TRBD1. Germline trimming cut 4 bases from V and 0 bases from J; bases unmatched to any gene: 4. This CDR3 has 16 amino acids. In germline, CDR1 is SGHNT, CDR2 YYREEE (reference sequence). The CDR3 protein is CASSRDRAATNEKLFF. CDR3 bases: TGTGCCAGCAGCCGGGACAGGGCTGCAACTAATGAAAAACTGTTTTTT. Full variable domain (outside the CDR3, taken from reference TRBV5-4 and TRBJ1-4): ETGVTQSPTHLIKTRGQQVTLRCSSQSGHNTVSWYQQALGQGPQFIFQYYREEENGRGNFPPRFSGLQFPNYSSELNVNALELDDSALYLCASSRDRAATNEKLFFGSGTQLSVL.

This clone was picked up a small number of times. The chain combines TRBV7-2 with TRBJ2-7; 8 nucleotides agree with TRBD1. The CDR3 consists of 14 residues. V shed 3 bases, J shed 3 bases, and the junction held 4 bases outside the gene matches. CDR1 is SGHTA and CDR2 is FQGNSA in the germline V gene. The CDR3 reads CASSFRDRNYEQYF. The CDR3 nucleotides are TGTGCCAGCAGCTTTCGGGACAGGAACTACGAGCAGTACTTC.

For this clone: Its ends do not fully match the called genes, so a read error is possible. The chain employs TRBV7-7 and TRBJ2-1, with a weak D call TRBD1 (6 bases). Germline lookup yields CDR1 SSHAT and CDR2 FNYEAQ (reference sequence). This CDR3 comprises 13 residues. The DNA for the CDR3 is TGTGCTAGCAGCTCTTGGACAGACAATGAGCAGTTCTTC. This translates into CASSSWTDNEQFF.

In its sample, this clone was seen many times. This chain connects TRBV29-1 to TRBJ1-4; D uncertain. Germline assignment: CDR1 SQVTM and CDR2 ANQGSEA. This CDR3 is 12 amino acids long. V lost 4 bases and J lost 8, with 11 bases in between. Here the CDR3 reads CSVGTGGEKLFF. CDR3 bases: TGCAGCGTTGGCACTGGAGGCGAAAAACTGTTTTTT.

This chain joins TRBV15 and TRBJ2-1; weak D call: TRBD1 (7 bases). The CDR3 extends over 20 amino acids. Trimming removed 0 bases at V and 5 bases at J, with 26 bases between. Germline V gene data show CDR1 as LNHNV and CDR2 as YYDKDF (reference sequence). The DNA for the CDR3 is TGTGCCACCAGCAGAGACTATACTGACAGGGCCGGGAGTGTGGACAATGAGCAGTTCTTC. Protein sequence: CATSRDYTDRAGSVDNEQFF. Combining the CDR3 with reference TRBV15 and TRBJ2-1 gives the whole variable domain DAMVIQNPRYQVTQFGKPVTLSCSQTLNHNVMYWYQQKSSQAPKLLFHYYDKDFNNEADTPDNFQSRRPNTSFCFLDIRSPGLGDTAMYLCATSRDYTDRAGSVDNEQFFGPGTRLTVL.

There are a few counts of this clone. V and J are TRBV4-1 and TRBJ1-3, with D perhaps matching TRBD1 (5 bases). Deletions cut 5 bases from V and 3 bases from J, with 11 bases between. Looked up from germline, CDR1 is MGHRA and CDR2 is YSYEKL. The CDR3 contains 14 residues. As DNA, the CDR3 is TGCGCCAGCAGCGCGCAGGGAATTGGAAACACCATATATTTT. Its protein product is CASSAQGIGNTIYF.

The chain links TRBV18 to TRBJ1-1, with D maybe TRBD1 (5 bases). This CDR3 contains 14 residues. Trimming cost V 3 bases and J 1 base, with 9 bases left between them. CDR1 and CDR2 from the germline V gene are KGHSH and LQKENI. CDR3 in DNA: TGTGCCAGCTCACCCCAAACAGGGAACACTGAAGCTTTCTTT. It encodes CASSPQTGNTEAFF. The whole variable domain, remainder taken from reference TRBV18 and TRBJ1-1, is NAGVMQNPRHLVRRRGQEARLRCSPMKGHSHVYWYRQLPEEGLKFMVYLQKENIIDESGMPKERFSAEFPKEGPSILRIQQVVRGDSAAYFCASSPQTGNTEAFFGQGTRLTVV.

The sample holds a few counts of this clone. The gene calls are TRBV30 and TRBJ2-7, with D maybe TRBD2 (5 bases). V was clipped by 8 bases and J by 0 bases, with 11 bases between them. CDR3 length equals 12 residues. Germline V gives CDR1 GTSNPN, CDR2 SVGIG (reference sequence). Here the CDR3 reads CALREFSYEQYF. CDR3 coding DNA: TGTGCCCTTCGGGAATTCTCCTACGAGCAGTACTTC.

This clone was recorded a few times. This sequence joins TRBV29-1 and TRBJ1-1, with a tentative D call TRBD1 (5 bases). CDR1 and CDR2 from the germline V gene are SQVTM and ANQGSEA. V dropped 8 bases and J dropped 1 base, with 11 bases sitting between them. The CDR3 covers 12 residues. This CDR3 is CSYSQGNTEAFF. CDR3 nucleotide sequence: TGCAGCTATTCCCAGGGGAACACTGAAGCTTTCTTT.

V gene TRBV6-6 combines with J gene TRBJ2-4, with 7 bases lining up with TRBD2. Germline trimming cut 4 bases from V and 6 bases from J; bases unmatched to any gene: 6. Germline loops: CDR1 MNHNY, CDR2 SVGAGI (reference sequence). The CDR3 has 14 amino acids. The DNA for the CDR3 is TGTGCCAGCAGTTCCTCCGGCGGGGGAAACATTCAGTACTTC. It is translated as CASSSSGGGNIQYF.

The chain combines TRBV30 with TRBJ1-4, with D hard to call. CDR1 is GTSNPN and CDR2 is SVGIG in the germline V gene (reference sequence). The CDR3 covers 13 residues. Trimming stripped 3 bases from V and 8 bases from J, with 13 bases between. The CDR3 is CAWSQDSREKLFF. The CDR3 nucleotides are TGTGCCTGGAGCCAAGATTCACGGGAAAAACTGTTTTTT.

V is TRBV11-2 and J is TRBJ1-1, with 7 bases identical to TRBD1. Looked up from germline, CDR1 is SGHAT and CDR2 is FQNNGV. This CDR3 comprises 14 residues. V lost 5 bases and J lost 0; bases outside the gene matches: 3. The CDR3 sequence is CASSKGQVNTEAFF. The DNA for the CDR3 is TGTGCCAGCAGCAAAGGACAGGTGAACACTGAAGCTTTCTTT.

This chain links TRBV5-1 with TRBJ2-7; 9 bases align to TRBD1. Germline CDR1 reads SGHRS; CDR2 reads YFSETQ. This CDR3 spans 15 amino acids. The V gene end was trimmed by 4 bases and the J gene end by 4 bases; junction bases not matched to a gene: 9. The CDR3 DNA sequence: TGCGCCAGCAGCGCCCGGGACAGGGCAGGTTACGAGCAGTACTTC. Its protein product is CASSARDRAGYEQYF. Using reference TRBV5-1 and TRBJ2-7 for the parts outside the CDR3, the full variable domain is KAGVTQTPRYLIKTRGQQVTLSCSPISGHRSVSWYQQTPGQGLQFLFEYFSETQRNKGNFPGRFSGRQFSNSRSEMNVSTLELGDSALYLCASSARDRAGYEQYFGPGTRLTVT.

This clone has a handful of counts. V usage is TRBV28 and J usage is TRBJ1-4; possible D gene TRBD1, 5 bases. The CDR3 is 15 amino acids. Germline V gene sequence: CDR1 MDHEN, CDR2 SYDVKM. The V gene lost 4 bases and the J gene lost 7 bases, with 16 bases spanning the gap. The CDR3 protein is CASSSAGGWPEKLFF. The CDR3 DNA reads as TGTGCCAGCAGTTCCGCGGGGGGTTGGCCTGAAAAACTGTTTTTT.

This clone was found a few times. The chain couples TRBV2 to TRBJ2-3; a weak D match, TRBD1 (6 bases). Germline lookup yields CDR1 SNHLY and CDR2 FYNNEI. This CDR3 contains 14 residues. Trimming removed 2 bases at V and 0 bases at J, with 6 bases between. The CDR3 nucleotides are TGTGCCAGCAGTGAACAGGGGAGCACAGATACGCAGTATTTT. It is translated as CASSEQGSTDTQYF.

The V call is TRBV28, the J call TRBJ1-1; 12 bases match TRBD1. The CDR3 is 17 amino acids. The trim removed 10 bases at V and 3 bases at J, leaving 15 bases unmatched. Germline V gives CDR1 MDHEN, CDR2 SYDVKM. The chain's CDR3 is CATFRAGTGGFHTEAFF. The CDR3 DNA reads TGTGCCACCTTTAGGGCCGGGACAGGGGGCTTCCACACTGAAGCTTTCTTT.

V usage is TRBV19 and J usage is TRBJ1-1, with TRBD1 matching over 7 bases. The junction had 1 base not matched to a gene; V was cut back by 2 bases and J by 1 base. This CDR3 comprises 14 residues. Germline assignment: CDR1 LNHDA and CDR2 SQIVND (reference sequence). CDR3 residues: CASSIRGRNTEAFF. The CDR3 DNA sequence: TGTGCCAGTAGTATAAGGGGGCGGAACACTGAAGCTTTCTTT.

V usage is TRBV5-1 and J usage is TRBJ2-1; the match to TRBD2 covers 15 bases. The V segment lost 7 bases and the J segment 3 bases; nucleotides outside the gene matches: 2. Germline values: CDR1 SGHRS, CDR2 YFSETQ. The CDR3 consists of 15 residues. The CDR3 region has the DNA TGCGCCAGCGGGGGACTAGCGGGAGGCTACAATGAGCAGTTCTTC. It encodes CASGGLAGGYNEQFF.

This clone came up a few times. The rearrangement links TRBV29-1 to TRBJ1-2; D possibly corresponds to TRBD1 (5 bases). CDR1 and CDR2 (germline): SQVTM, ANQGSEA. Trimming pared 6 bases from V and 4 bases from J, leaving 12 bases between. CDR3 size: 12 residues. The CDR3 DNA is TGCAGCGTGACTGCAGGGTCCTATGGCTACACCTTC. Its protein is CSVTAGSYGYTF.

The chain joins TRBV7-9 to TRBJ1-4, with TRBD1 matching over 7 bases. This CDR3 is built from 18 residues. In germline, CDR1 is SEHNR, CDR2 FQNEAQ (reference sequence). The V and J ends lost 1 base and 4 bases, in that order; junction bases with no gene match: 12. As DNA, the CDR3 is TGTGCCAGCAGCTTAGATCGTCGACCGGGACAGCTTAATGAAAAACTGTTTTTT. It specifies CASSLDRRPGQLNEKLFF.

The chain employs TRBV11-2 and TRBJ2-5; D not resolved. V gave up 5 bases and J gave up 6 bases, with 4 bases separating them. The length of the CDR3 is 10 residues. CDR1 SGHAT and CDR2 FQNNGV come from the germline V gene. The CDR3 reads CASSLKTQYF. Here the CDR3 DNA reads TGTGCCAGCAGCCTAAAGACCCAGTACTTC.

In this sample, this clone turned up a few times. The rearrangement joins TRBV30 to TRBJ1-1; 8 bases are a match to TRBD1. The V gene's germline CDR1 is GTSNPN and CDR2 SVGIG (reference sequence). V trimming: 2 bases; J trimming: 3 bases; junction bases outside the gene matches: 8. The CDR3 covers 15 residues. The CDR3 loop is CAWSTRTGRDTEAFF. Written as DNA, the CDR3 is TGTGCCTGGAGTACCAGGACAGGGAGGGACACTGAAGCTTTCTTT.

This clone appeared a few times. The chain is built from TRBV5-1 and TRBJ2-5; 8 bases map to TRBD1. The CDR3 extends over 16 amino acids. J gave up 4 bases and V 0 bases, and 8 bases lay outside the gene matches. Germline loops: CDR1 SGHRS, CDR2 YFSETQ. CDR3 loop: CASSLVLTGVGETQYF. In nucleotides, the CDR3 is TGCGCCAGCAGCTTGGTCTTGACAGGGGTCGGAGAGACCCAGTACTTC.

The rearrangement uses TRBV9 and TRBJ2-1, with D possibly TRBD2 on 7 matching bases. CDR1 and CDR2 from the germline V gene are SGDLS and YYNGEE. This CDR3 spans 15 amino acids. Trimming took 4 bases from V and 7 from J, leaving 18 bases between them. The CDR3: CASSNYEGGQNEQFF. In nucleotides, the CDR3 is TGTGCCAGCAGCAATTATGAGGGGGGGCAAAATGAGCAGTTCTTC. Full variable domain (rest looked up from reference TRBV9 and TRBJ2-1): DSGVTQTPKHLITATGQRVTLRCSPRSGDLSVYWYQQSLDQGLQFLIQYYNGEERAKGNILERFSAQQFPDLHSELNLSSLELGDSALYFCASSNYEGGQNEQFFGPGTRLTVL.